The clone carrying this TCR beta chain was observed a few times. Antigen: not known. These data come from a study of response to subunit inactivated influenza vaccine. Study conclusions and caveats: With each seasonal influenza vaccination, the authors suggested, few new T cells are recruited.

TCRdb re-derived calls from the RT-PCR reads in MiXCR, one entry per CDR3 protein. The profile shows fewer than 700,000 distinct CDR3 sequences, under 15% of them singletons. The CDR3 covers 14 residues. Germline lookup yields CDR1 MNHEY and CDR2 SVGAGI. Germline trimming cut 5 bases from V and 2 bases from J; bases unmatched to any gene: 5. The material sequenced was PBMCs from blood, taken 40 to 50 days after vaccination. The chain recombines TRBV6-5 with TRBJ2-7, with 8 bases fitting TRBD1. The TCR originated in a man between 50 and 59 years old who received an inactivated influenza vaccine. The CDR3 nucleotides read TGTGCCAGCAGTCACCGGACAGGGCCCTACGAGCAGTACTTC. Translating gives CASSHRTGPYEQYF.